Shown below are 28 T cell receptor beta chains from a single sample sequenced in a study of blood T cell repertoires in COVID-19. TCRdb keeps only in-frame clones here, not all; method: immunoSEQ multiplex PCR. The sample records 190,000 or so clones, approximately 78% being singletons. Sequenced sample: peripheral blood. These TCRs come from a woman aged 80 or older with COVID-19, enrolled during active disease.

This clone was observed a few times. The chain carries TRBV4-2 and TRBJ1-4; possible D gene TRBD1, 5 bases. CDR1 and CDR2 (germline): LGHNA, YNFKEQ. The V end lost 1 base, the J end lost 8 bases, and 11 bases lay between the germline ends. The CDR3 spans 14 residues. The CDR3 protein is CASSQGGNWEKLFF. The DNA for the CDR3 is TGTGCCAGCAGCCAAGGGGGCAATTGGGAAAAACTGTTTTTT.

Here the CDR3 DNA reads TGTGCCAGCAGGGCGGGACAGGGGATCGGGGAGCTGTTTTTT. Its protein product is CASRAGQGIGELFF. The chain employs TRBV27 and TRBJ2-2; 10 bases align to TRBD1. Germline assignment: CDR1 MNHEY and CDR2 SMNVEV (reference sequence). The CDR3 extends over 14 amino acids. The V and J ends lost 6 bases and 7 bases, in that order; junction bases with no gene match: 5.

The chain links TRBV29-1 to TRBJ1-1; D may be TRBD1 (5 bases). CDR1 SQVTM and CDR2 ANQGSEA come from the germline V gene. This CDR3 region has 12 residues. V lost 3 bases and J 11 bases, leaving 16 bases between the germline ends. The CDR3 sequence: CSVEGGGDGAFF. The CDR3, as DNA: TGCAGCGTTGAGGGGGGAGGGGATGGTGCTTTCTTT. The variable domain in full, with the rest retrieved from reference TRBV29-1 and TRBJ1-1, is SAVISQKPSRDICQRGTSLTIQCQVDSQVTMMFWYRQQPGQSLTLIATANQGSEATYESGFVIDKFPISRPNLTFSTLTVSNMSPEDSSIYLCSVEGGGDGAFFGQGTRLTVV.

The chain links TRBV9 to TRBJ1-3, with TRBD1 as a possible D gene (6 bases). Between the trimmed V and J ends, which lost 4 bases and 5 bases, there was a span of 16 bases. The CDR3 length is 15 residues. CDR1 and CDR2 from the germline V gene are SGDLS and YYNGEE. The CDR3: CASSKMGHSRNTIYF. The CDR3 coding sequence is TGTGCCAGCAGCAAGATGGGACACTCCAGAAACACCATATATTTT.

Regarding this clone: Being one base from a much bigger clone, this may be a read error. This chain uses TRBV7-2 with TRBJ2-2; 9 positions match TRBD2. The CDR3 totals 14 residues. V gave up 1 base and J gave up 6 bases; unmatched junction bases: 0. CDR1 SGHTA and CDR2 FQGNSA come from the germline V gene. The CDR3 DNA is TGTGCCAGCAGCTTAGGACTAGCGGCCGGGGAGCTGTTTTTT. Amino acids: CASSLGLAAGELFF. The whole variable domain, filled in from reference TRBV7-2 and TRBJ2-2, reads GAGVSQSPSNKVTEKGKDVELRCDPISGHTALYWYRQSLGQGLEFLIYFQGNSAPDKSGLPSDRFSAERTGGSVSTLTIQRTQQEDSAVYLCASSLGLAAGELFFGEGSRLTVL.

The CDR3 sequence is CATSPSAFYGYTF. In DNA, the CDR3 is TGTGCCACCAGTCCCAGTGCATTCTATGGCTACACCTTC. This sequence joins TRBV24-1 and TRBJ1-2, with D uncertain. V was trimmed by 6 bases and J by 4 bases, leaving 11 bases between them. The CDR3 has 13 amino acids. Germline loops: CDR1 KGHDR, CDR2 SFDVKD.

The chain has TRBV7-2 and TRBJ2-3, with 8 bases matching TRBD2. The CDR3 has 15 amino acids. CDR1 SGHTA and CDR2 FQGNSA come from the germline V gene. Germline trimming cut 3 bases from V and 3 bases from J; bases unmatched to any gene: 5. CDR3 residues: CASSFAERGTDTQYF. Written as DNA, the CDR3 is TGTGCCAGCAGCTTTGCGGAGCGGGGGACAGATACGCAGTATTTT.

This clone was found once. The V call is TRBV6-5, the J call TRBJ1-2; perhaps TRBD1 as D (5 bases). V lost 4 bases, J lost 2 bases, and 8 bases lay in between. Germline values: CDR1 MNHEY, CDR2 SVGAGI. The CDR3 length is 13 residues. The DNA for the CDR3 is TGTGCCAGCAGTTTATCAGGGAACTATGGCTACACCTTC. It specifies CASSLSGNYGYTF.

The chain links TRBV25-1 to TRBJ2-2; 8 nucleotides agree with TRBD1. The length of the CDR3 is 14 residues. CDR1 MGHDK and CDR2 SYGVNS come from the germline V gene. The J segment lost 3 bases and the V segment lost 9 bases, leaving 6 bases of the junction unmatched. In DNA form, the CDR3 reads TGTGCCAGATTGGGACAGGACTACACCGGGGAGCTGTTTTTT. Its protein product is CARLGQDYTGELFF.

The V and J genes are TRBV11-3 and TRBJ1-1, with D hard to call. The V and J ends lost 1 base and 1 base respectively, with 10 bases between them. Germline CDR1 and CDR2: SGHNT and YENEEA. The CDR3 covers 15 residues. The CDR3 sequence: CASSLGELGNTEAFF. The CDR3 nucleotides are TGTGCCAGCAGCTTAGGGGAACTAGGGAACACTGAAGCTTTCTTT.

The rearrangement joins TRBV5-4 to TRBJ2-4, with TRBD2 as a possible D gene (5 bases). This CDR3 comprises 16 residues. Germline V gene lookup returns CDR1 SGHNT and CDR2 YYREEE (reference sequence). V lost 4 bases and J lost 1, with 15 bases in between. This chain's CDR3 is CASSPDAGLAKNIQYF. Here the CDR3 DNA reads TGTGCCAGCAGCCCCGACGCGGGTCTTGCCAAAAACATTCAGTACTTC.

This chain links TRBV27 with TRBJ2-3, with 8 bases matching TRBD1. The V and J ends lost 5 bases and 12 bases, in that order; junction bases with no gene match: 10. This CDR3 region has 13 residues. Germline lookup yields CDR1 MNHEY and CDR2 SMNVEV (reference sequence). The CDR3 protein is CASSPGTGRPQYF. The CDR3 bases are TGTGCCAGCAGTCCCGGGACAGGTCGCCCCCAGTATTTT.

This clone was recorded once. The genes are TRBV27 and TRBJ2-7, with TRBD1 identical over 8 bases. V lost 2 bases, J lost 6 bases, and 3 bases stayed unmatched. The CDR3 covers 13 residues. From germline, CDR1 is MNHEY and CDR2 SMNVEV (reference sequence). The CDR3 DNA sequence: TGTGCCAGCAGTTTAGCAGGGGGCTCCGAGCAGTACTTC. Translating gives CASSLAGGSEQYF.

The chain couples TRBV6-6 to TRBJ2-1; 8 bases map to TRBD1. Germline CDR1 and CDR2: MNHNY and SVGAGI (reference sequence). This CDR3 has 14 residues. Unmatched junction bases numbered 1, after V lost 2 bases and J lost 4 bases. The CDR3 sequence: CASSYRDRYNEQFF. The CDR3 region has the DNA TGTGCCAGCAGTTACCGGGACAGGTACAATGAGCAGTTCTTC.

The chain is built from TRBV28 and TRBJ1-5, with D hard to call. Germline assignment: CDR1 MDHEN and CDR2 SYDVKM. The V end lost 2 bases, the J end lost 0 bases, and 8 bases lay between the germline ends. The CDR3 length is 15 residues. CDR3 in amino acids: CASSLTRISNQPQHF. The CDR3 DNA is TGTGCCAGCAGTTTAACGCGGATTAGCAATCAGCCCCAGCATTTT. The variable domain in full, completed from reference TRBV28 and TRBJ1-5, reads DVKVTQSSRYLVKRTGEKVFLECVQDMDHENMFWYRQDPGLGLRLIYFSYDVKMKEKGDIPEGYSVSREKKERFSLILESASTNQTSMYLCASSLTRISNQPQHFGDGTRLSIL.

The CDR3 coding sequence is TGTGCCAGTAAGGTGGGAGTATCCTACAATGAGCAGTTCTTC. Its translation: CASKVGVSYNEQFF. The V call is TRBV19, the J call TRBJ2-1; D possibly corresponds to TRBD2 (5 bases). The V gene's germline CDR1 is LNHDA and CDR2 SQIVND (reference sequence). Between the trimmed V and J ends, which lost 7 bases and 1 base, there was a span of 11 bases. The CDR3 totals 14 residues. The whole variable domain, remainder taken from reference TRBV19 and TRBJ2-1, is DGGITQSPKYLFRKEGQNVTLSCEQNLNHDAMYWYRQDPGQGLRLIYYSQIVNDFQKGDIAEGYSVSREKKESFPLTVTSAQKNPTAFYLCASKVGVSYNEQFFGPGTRLTVL.

The rearrangement joins TRBV19 to TRBJ2-1; TRBD2 agrees at 11 bases. Germline V gives CDR1 LNHDA, CDR2 SQIVND (reference sequence). The V gene end was trimmed by 7 bases and the J gene end by 10 bases; junction bases not matched to a gene: 21. The CDR3 runs to 18 residues. DNA for the CDR3: TGTGCCAGTACCCGGGTACTAGCGGGAGCAGATAATAGTTACGAGCAGTTCTTC. Its protein product is CASTRVLAGADNSYEQFF.

The J gene is TRBJ2-3, the V gene TRBV5-4, with 7 bases that match TRBD1. Germline V gene lookup returns CDR1 SGHNT and CDR2 YYREEE (reference sequence). This CDR3 region has 14 residues. Unmatched junction bases numbered 2, after V lost 4 bases and J lost 0 bases. The CDR3 reads CASSRGLSTDTQYF. The CDR3, as DNA: TGTGCCAGCAGCAGGGGGCTTAGCACAGATACGCAGTATTTT.

The V call is TRBV9, the J call TRBJ2-1; 7 bases agree with TRBD2. Trimming at V came to 2 bases and at J to 8 bases, leaving 22 bases not matched to a gene. The CDR3 consists of 19 residues. Germline loops: CDR1 SGDLS, CDR2 YYNGEE. This chain's CDR3 is CASSVAPFGASGTADEQFF. DNA of the CDR3: TGTGCCAGCAGCGTGGCTCCTTTCGGGGCTAGCGGAACAGCCGATGAGCAGTTCTTC. Combining the CDR3 with reference TRBV9 and TRBJ2-1 gives the whole variable domain DSGVTQTPKHLITATGQRVTLRCSPRSGDLSVYWYQQSLDQGLQFLIQYYNGEERAKGNILERFSAQQFPDLHSELNLSSLELGDSALYFCASSVAPFGASGTADEQFFGPGTRLTVL.

CDR3 region: CASSQDVWRGATGELFF. The CDR3 DNA follows: TGTGCCAGCAGCCAAGATGTATGGCGGGGGGCCACCGGGGAGCTGTTTTTT. The rearrangement links TRBV14 to TRBJ2-2, with 8 bases that match TRBD2. The V and J ends lost 0 bases and 4 bases, in that order; junction bases with no gene match: 7. CDR3 length: 17 amino acids. Germline V gives CDR1 SGHDN, CDR2 FVKESK.

This clone was seen a few times. The chain joins TRBV2 to TRBJ2-7; D not resolved. V lost 9 bases and J 0 bases, leaving 9 bases between the germline ends. The CDR3 covers 12 residues. Germline values: CDR1 SNHLY, CDR2 FYNNEI. The CDR3 nucleotides read TGTGCCAGTGTGACAAACTCCTACGAGCAGTACTTC. The encoded protein is CASVTNSYEQYF. Looking up the rest from reference TRBV2 and TRBJ2-7 gives the full variable domain: EPEVTQTPSHQVTQMGQEVILRCVPISNHLYFYWYRQILGQKVEFLVSFYNNEISEKSEIFDDQFSVERPDGSNFTLKIRSTKLEDSAMYFCASVTNSYEQYFGPGTRLTVT.

V gene TRBV19 combines with J gene TRBJ1-2; D unresolved. Trimming took 3 bases from V and 2 from J, leaving 13 bases between them. Germline loops: CDR1 LNHDA, CDR2 SQIVND (reference sequence). The CDR3 totals 15 residues. Here the CDR3 reads CASSIRPGANYGYTF. CDR3 nucleotide sequence: TGTGCCAGTAGTATTCGTCCAGGCGCCAACTATGGCTACACCTTC.

In this sample, this clone turned up once. The J gene is TRBJ2-1, the V gene TRBV11-2; no clear D. Trimming removed 5 bases from V and 0 bases from J, with 11 bases in between. In germline, CDR1 is SGHAT, CDR2 FQNNGV. The CDR3 spans 15 residues. The CDR3 DNA follows: TGTGCCAGCAGCCAACAGTTTCGCTCCTACAATGAGCAGTTCTTC. Translating it yields CASSQQFRSYNEQFF.

The chain employs TRBV6-2 or TRBV6-3 and TRBJ2-1; TRBD1 matches at 9 bases. The CDR3 is made up of 16 amino acids. Germline V gene sequence: CDR1 MNHEY, CDR2 SVGEGT. After removal of 2 bases from V and 7 bases from J, the junction contained 9 bases not matched to a gene. The CDR3 is CASSYVLGTGTNEQFF. Written as DNA, the CDR3 is TGTGCCAGCAGTTACGTCTTGGGGACAGGGACAAATGAGCAGTTCTTC.

In DNA form, the CDR3 reads TGTGCCAGCAGTCTCCGGGGGACCTACTCTGGAAACACCATATATTTT. Translation: CASSLRGTYSGNTIYF. The V and J genes are TRBV6-2 or TRBV6-3 and TRBJ1-3, with D perhaps TRBD1 (5 bases). V dropped 5 bases and J dropped 0 bases, with 14 bases sitting between them. The V gene's germline CDR1 is MNHEY and CDR2 SVGEGT. The CDR3 runs to 16 residues.

The chain carries TRBV29-1 and TRBJ2-3; TRBD2 matches 8 bases. The CDR3 is 14 amino acids. Germline V lookup: CDR1 SQVTM, CDR2 ANQGSEA. The J segment lost 2 bases and the V segment lost 3 bases, leaving 4 bases of the junction unmatched. The CDR3 DNA reads TGCAGCGTTGAGATTAGCGGGAACACAGATACGCAGTATTTT. Its protein is CSVEISGNTDTQYF.

The gene calls are TRBV19 and TRBJ2-5; D gene uncertain. This CDR3 has 13 residues. Trimming took 6 bases from V and 0 from J, leaving 8 bases between them. Germline lookup yields CDR1 LNHDA and CDR2 SQIVND (reference sequence). CDR3 in amino acids: CASSEEYQETQYF. The CDR3 DNA sequence: TGTGCCAGTAGCGAGGAGTACCAAGAGACCCAGTACTTC.

V and J are TRBV6-5 and TRBJ2-1; TRBD2 might be the D (6 bases). Trimming left V 6 bases short and J 10 bases short, with 19 bases between. Germline CDR1 and CDR2: MNHEY and SVGAGI. The CDR3 is 14 amino acids. DNA of the CDR3: TGTGCCAGCAGGCCCGGATGGGGGGTGGGCGAGCAGTTCTTC. Translated, it gives CASRPGWGVGEQFF.